The present TCR beta chain was sequenced within a study of blood T cell repertoires in COVID-19. Study summary: Material from acute and convalescent COVID-19 was sourced from the United States, Italy and Spain. T cells, B-cell-depleted T cells, or PBMCs supplied cDNA or gDNA.

The CDR3 length is 15 residues. Germline CDR1 LNHDA, CDR2 SQIVND (reference sequence). The junction had 13 bases not matched to a gene; V was cut back by 5 bases and J by 7 bases. How the authors handled the data: Reference gene primers were amplified, and this amplification served to estimate nucleated cell counts. Assay used: immunoSEQ multiplex PCR; TCRdb lists only in-frame clones, some missing. The DNA was the basis for D and trimming; V, J and clone size are from that table. Of tens of thousands of clones in the sample, around four fifths were seen once. The chain carries TRBV19 and TRBJ2-5; 7 nucleotides align to TRBD2. The sequence derives from a man in his forties or fifties with active COVID-19. Material: peripheral blood. CDR3 DNA: TGTGCCAGTAGTCAAGATCGACGGGGGGAGGGGACCCAGTACTTC. Its translation is CASSQDRRGEGTQYF.